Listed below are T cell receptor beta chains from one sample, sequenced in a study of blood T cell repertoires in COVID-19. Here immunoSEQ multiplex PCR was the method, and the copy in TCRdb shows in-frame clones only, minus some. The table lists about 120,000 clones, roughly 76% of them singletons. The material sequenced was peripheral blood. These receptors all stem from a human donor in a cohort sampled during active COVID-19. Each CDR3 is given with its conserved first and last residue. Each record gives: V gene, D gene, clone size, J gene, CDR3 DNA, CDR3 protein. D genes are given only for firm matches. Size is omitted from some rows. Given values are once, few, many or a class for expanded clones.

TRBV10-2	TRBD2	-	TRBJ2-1	TGCGCCAGCAGATACGGACTAGCGGGAGTTCGGAATGAGCAGTTCTTC	CASRYGLAGVRNEQFF
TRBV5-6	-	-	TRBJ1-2	TGTGCCAGCAGCTTCATGAACCTAGCTAACTATGGCTACACCTTC	CASSFMNLANYGYTF
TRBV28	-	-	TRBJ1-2	TGTGCCAGCAGTTATCCCCTTACAGGGAACCTGAACTATGGCTACACCTTC	CASSYPLTGNLNYGYTF
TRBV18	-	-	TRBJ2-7	TGTGCCAGCTCACCGGTAGGAGACTACGAGCAGTACTTC	CASSPVGDYEQYF
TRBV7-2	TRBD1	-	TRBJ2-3	TGTGCCAGCAGCTCGGGACAGGGGGCGGGGAATACGCAGTATTTT	CASSSGQGAGNTQYF
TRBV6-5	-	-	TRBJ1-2	TGTGCCAGCAGGATCGGGTCTCACATCTATGGCTACACCTTC	CASRIGSHIYGYTF
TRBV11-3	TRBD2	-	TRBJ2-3	TGTGCCAGCAGCTTAGCACGGGGGGGCACAGATACGCAGTATTTT	CASSLARGGTDTQYF
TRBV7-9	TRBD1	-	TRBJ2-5	TGTGCCAGCAGCTTAGATAGGACAGGGCAGTACTTC	CASSLDRTGQYF
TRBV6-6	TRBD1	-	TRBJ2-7	TGTGCCAGCAGTCGCTCGTTACAGGGGGCGCTTTGGTACGAGCAGTACTTC	CASSRSLQGALWYEQYF
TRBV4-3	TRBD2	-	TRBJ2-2	TGCGCCAGCAGCCAATGGACTAGCGGGACCGGGGAGCTGTTTTTT	CASSQWTSGTGELFF
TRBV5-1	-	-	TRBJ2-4	TGCGCCAGCAGCTTGGTGTCGCAGGGTGAAAACATTCAGTACTTC	CASSLVSQGENIQYF
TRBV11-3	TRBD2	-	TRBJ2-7	TGTGCCAGCAGCCCTACCGGACTAGCGGGAATTAGCTCCTACGAGCAGTACTTC	CASSPTGLAGISSYEQYF
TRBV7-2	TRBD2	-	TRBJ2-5	TGTGCCAGCAGCTTAGCGGGAGGGTTCCAAGAGACCCAGTACTTC	CASSLAGGFQETQYF
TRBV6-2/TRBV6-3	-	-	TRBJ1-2	TGTGCCAGCAGCCCCCTACCGGGGTATGGCTACACCTTC	CASSPLPGYGYTF
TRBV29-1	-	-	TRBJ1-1	TGCAGCGTACAGGGCACGAACATGAACACTGAAGCTTTCTTT	CSVQGTNMNTEAFF
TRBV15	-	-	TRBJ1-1	TGTGCCACCACCGCGCGGGGAGGCCTGGGCACTGAAGCTTTCTTT	CATTARGGLGTEAFF
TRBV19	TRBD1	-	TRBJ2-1	TGTGCCAGTAGTATGGGAAGGGGACAGTACAATGAGCAGTTCTTC	CASSMGRGQYNEQFF
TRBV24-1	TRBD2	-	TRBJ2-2	TGTGCCACCAGTGATTCTCAGCGGGGGGGCCCCGGGGAGCTGTTTTTT	CATSDSQRGGPGELFF
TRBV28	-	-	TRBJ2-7	TGTGCCAGCATCAACCCGGAGGTTTCCTACGAGCAGTACTTC	CASINPEVSYEQYF
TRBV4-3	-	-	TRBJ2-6	TGCGCCAGCAGCCAAGTCTCCCGTGTTGTAGGGGCCAACGTCCTGACTTTC	CASSQVSRVVGANVLTF
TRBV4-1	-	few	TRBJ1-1	TGCGCCAGCAGCCCGAACGCGTGGAGCCCTGAAGCTTTCTTT	CASSPNAWSPEAFF
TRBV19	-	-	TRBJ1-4	TGTGCCAGTAGTATGGGGCAGGGGAATGAAAAACTGTTTTTT	CASSMGQGNEKLFF
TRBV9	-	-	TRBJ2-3	TGTGCCAGCACTTCAATAGGGGGAGGGCCGACCACAGATACGCAGTATTTT	CASTSIGGGPTTDTQYF
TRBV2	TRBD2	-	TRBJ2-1	TGTGCCAGCAGTGGACTAGCGGGAGCTCGGAATGAGCAGTTCTTC	CASSGLAGARNEQFF
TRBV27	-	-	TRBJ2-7	TGTGCCAGCAGTTTACAGTCAGGGCCCTACGAGCAGTACTTC	CASSLQSGPYEQYF
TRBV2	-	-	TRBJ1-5	TGTGCCAGCAGTGAAGATCAGGGTCTCGCCAGTCCCCAGCATTTT	CASSEDQGLASPQHF
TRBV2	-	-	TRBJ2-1	TGTGCCAGCAGCTCGGACAATGAGCAGTTCTTC	CASSSDNEQFF
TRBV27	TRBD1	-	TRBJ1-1	TGTGCCAGCAGGCCCACAGGGGCGAACACTGAAGCTTTCTTT	CASRPTGANTEAFF
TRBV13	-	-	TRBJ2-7	TGTGCCAGCAGCTTCGGGGTCCACTCCTACGAGCAGTACTTC	CASSFGVHSYEQYF
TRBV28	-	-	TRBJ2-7	TGTGCCAGCAGTACGCGGGACTCCACCCGGCAGTACTTC	CASSTRDSTRQYF
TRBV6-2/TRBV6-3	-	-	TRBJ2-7	TGTGCCAGCAGTCGCCCCTCTACAGGGAACGAGCAGTACTTC	CASSRPSTGNEQYF
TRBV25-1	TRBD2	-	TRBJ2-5	TGTGCTTGCGGGGGGGGGCAGCGAGAGACCCAGTACTTC	CACGGGQRETQYF
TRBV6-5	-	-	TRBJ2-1	TGTGCCAGCCACCTCAGGGACTCGAACAATGAGCAGTTCTTC	CASHLRDSNNEQFF
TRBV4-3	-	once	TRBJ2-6	TGCGCCAGCAGCCAAGTAGAGGCTGGGGCCAACGTCCTGACTTTC	CASSQVEAGANVLTF
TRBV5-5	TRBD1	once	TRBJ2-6	TGTGCCAGCAGCTTGCTTGACCGGGACAGGGGCTCTCCTGGGGCCAACGTCCTGACTTTC	CASSLLDRDRGSPGANVLTF